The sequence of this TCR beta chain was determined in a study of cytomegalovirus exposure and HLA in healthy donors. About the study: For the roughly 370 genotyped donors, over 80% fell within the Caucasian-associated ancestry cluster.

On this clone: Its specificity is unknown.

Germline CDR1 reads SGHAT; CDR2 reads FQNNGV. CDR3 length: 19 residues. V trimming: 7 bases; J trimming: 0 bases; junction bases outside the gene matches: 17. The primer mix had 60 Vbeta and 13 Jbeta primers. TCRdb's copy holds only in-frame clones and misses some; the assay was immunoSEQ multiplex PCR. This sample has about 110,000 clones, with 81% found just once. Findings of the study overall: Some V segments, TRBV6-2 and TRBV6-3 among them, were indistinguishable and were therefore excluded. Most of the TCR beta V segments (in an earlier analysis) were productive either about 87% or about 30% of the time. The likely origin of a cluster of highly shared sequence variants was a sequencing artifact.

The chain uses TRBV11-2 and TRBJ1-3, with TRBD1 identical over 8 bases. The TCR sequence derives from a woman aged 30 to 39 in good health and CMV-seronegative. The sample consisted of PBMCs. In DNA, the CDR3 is TGTGCCAGCACCATGCTTTGGAGACAGGGGACTCCCTCTGGAAACACCATATATTTT. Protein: CASTMLWRQGTPSGNTIYF. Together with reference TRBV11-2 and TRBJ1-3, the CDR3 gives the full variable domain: EAGVAQSPRYKIIEKRQSVAFWCNPISGHATLYWYQQILGQGPKLLIQFQNNGVVDDSQLPKDRFSAERLKGVDSTLKIQPAKLEDSAVYLCASTMLWRQGTPSGNTIYFGEGSWLTVV.